A selection of T cell receptor beta chains follows, all from one sample in a study of control samples from healthy donors and cancer patients. This table comes from immunoSEQ multiplex PCR, and its TCRdb copy is limited to in-frame clones, with some not included. This table has more than 45,000 clones, about 94% appearing once. The source material was PBMCs. These receptors all stem from a woman between 50 and 59 years old with head and neck cancer. Each CDR3 is given with its conserved first and last residue. A D gene is named only where the DNA matches it firmly. For some rows the clone size is stated as once, few or many, or as a class when expanded; others skip it.

clone_size j_call d_call v_call cdr3_nt cdr3_aa
. TRBJ1-3 TRBD1 TRBV28 TGTGCCAGCAGTGTTCAGGGGGAGGGAAACACCATATATTTT CASSVQGEGNTIYF
. TRBJ2-3 TRBD1 TRBV2 TGTGCCAGCAGTGATACGACAGGGGGTAGAGATACGCAGTATTTT CASSDTTGGRDTQYF
. TRBJ1-5 . TRBV3-1/TRBV3-2 TGTGCCAGCAGCCCCCAGCTGCTGGGGCCCCAGCATTTT CASSPQLLGPQHF
. TRBJ2-3 . TRBV2 TGTGCCAGCGGTGGCGGGGGCACAGATACGCAGTATTTT CASGGGGTDTQYF
. TRBJ1-3 . TRBV18 TGTGCCAGCTCACCAGGCGGGGCTGGAAACACCATATATTTT CASSPGGAGNTIYF
. TRBJ2-1 . TRBV5-1 TGCGCCAGCAGCTTGGGGCCATTTTACAATGAGCAGTTCTTC CASSLGPFYNEQFF
. TRBJ1-1 . TRBV6-5 TGTGCCAGCAGTTACTCAAGGGGGGACACTGAAGCTTTCTTT CASSYSRGDTEAFF
. TRBJ2-2 . TRBV24-1 TGTGCCACCCGAACTACCACACCCGGGGAGCTGTTTTTT CATRTTTPGELFF
. TRBJ2-2 TRBD2 TRBV29-1 TGCAGCGGCCAATCGGGGACTAGCGGGGAGCTGTTTTTT CSGQSGTSGELFF
. TRBJ1-1 . TRBV9 TGTGCCAGCAGCGTAGTCCAGGCGAACACTGAAGCTTTCTTT CASSVVQANTEAFF
. TRBJ1-1 . TRBV1 TGCACCAGCAGCCAACCCACCCCCGGGACAGGTAACACTGAAGCTTTCTTT CTSSQPTPGTGNTEAFF
. TRBJ2-5 . TRBV5-4 TGTGCCAGCAGTCGAGGGGAGACCCAGTACTTC CASSRGETQYF
once TRBJ1-6 . TRBV6-1 TGTGCCAGCAGTGAAGGAGAGCGGGGAGGGATATCACCCCTCCACTTT CASSEGERGGISPLHF
. TRBJ2-3 TRBD2 TRBV9 TGTGCCAGCAGCTTTCGGACTAGTAGGGATACGCAGTATTTT CASSFRTSRDTQYF
. TRBJ1-1 . TRBV5-6 TGTGCCAGCAGCTTGGGTTGGAGTTTTATGAACACTGAAGCTTTCTTT CASSLGWSFMNTEAFF
. TRBJ2-6 TRBD2 TRBV9 TGTGCCAGCAGCGTTTTACCGGGAGGTGGGGCCAACGTCCTGACTTTC CASSVLPGGGANVLTF
. TRBJ1-4 . TRBV7-9 TGTGCCAGCAGCTTGAGCACTAATGAAAAACTGTTTTTT CASSLSTNEKLFF
. TRBJ2-1 TRBD2 TRBV19 TGTGCCAGTAGTATCCTGGATAGCGGGATCAATGAGCAGTTCTTC CASSILDSGINEQFF
. TRBJ1-1 . TRBV6-5 TGTGCCAGCAGTTACCAGAGTAGGAACACTGAAGCTTTCTTT CASSYQSRNTEAFF
. TRBJ1-2 TRBD1 TRBV7-2 TGTGCCAGCAGCCTGGAACAGGGGCCTAACTATGGCTACACCTTC CASSLEQGPNYGYTF
. TRBJ1-1 TRBD1 TRBV30 TGTGCCTGGAGTGTACGAAGCAGGGGGCTTACTGAAGCTTTCTTT CAWSVRSRGLTEAFF
once TRBJ2-7 . TRBV18 TGTGCCAGCTCACCACGGGGCTCCTACGAGCAGTACTTC CASSPRGSYEQYF
once TRBJ2-5 TRBD1 TRBV7-2 TGTGCCAGCAGCGGCTACAGGGGGCCCCAAGAGACCCAGTACTTC CASSGYRGPQETQYF
few TRBJ2-7 TRBD2 TRBV4-1 TGCGCCAGCAGCCAAGAGGGAGCGGGAACCTACGAGCAGTACTTC CASSQEGAGTYEQYF
. TRBJ1-1 . TRBV6-5 TGTGCCAGCAGTAGGGGGAACACTGAAGCTTTCTTT CASSRGNTEAFF
. TRBJ2-3 TRBD2 TRBV20-1 TGCAGTGCTAGTAAAGCGGGAGGGATGAATACGCAGTATTTT CSASKAGGMNTQYF
. TRBJ2-1 . TRBV29-1 TGCAGCGTTGACGGCGGGTATTCCTACAATGAGCAGTTCTTC CSVDGGYSYNEQFF
. TRBJ1-1 . TRBV27 TGTGCCAGCAGTTTAAGGGGGGGCCGGACAGAGAACACTGAAGCTTTCTTT CASSLRGGRTENTEAFF
. TRBJ1-1 . TRBV28 TGTGCCAGCAGTTTCCAGGGGAAAGTGAACACTGAAGCTTTCTTT CASSFQGKVNTEAFF
. TRBJ1-4 TRBD1 TRBV4-2 TGTGCCAGCAGCCAGTCGGGACAGGGGAGAACCACTAATGAAAAACTGTTTTTT CASSQSGQGRTTNEKLFF
few TRBJ1-6 . TRBV5-1 TGCGCCAGCAGCTTGGACCCTAATTCACCCCTCCACTTT CASSLDPNSPLHF
. TRBJ1-1 TRBD1 TRBV7-9 TGTGCCAGCAGCCCCGGGACAGGGGTGGGCACTGAAGCTTTCTTT CASSPGTGVGTEAFF
. TRBJ1-5 TRBD1 TRBV2 TGTGCCAGCAGTGAACAGGGACAGGGTAATCAGCCCCAGCATTTT CASSEQGQGNQPQHF
. TRBJ1-3 TRBD1 TRBV19 TGTGCCAGTAGGACGACAGGGGGCAGTGGAAACACCATATATTTT CASRTTGGSGNTIYF
. TRBJ1-1 TRBD1 TRBV7-9 TGTGCCAGCAGTGGACAGGGGGCCAACACTGAAGCTTTCTTT CASSGQGANTEAFF
. TRBJ2-7 TRBD2 TRBV28 TGTGCCAGCAGTTCCCCCGGGACTAGGCCGTCCTACGAGCAGTACTTC CASSSPGTRPSYEQYF
. TRBJ2-1 . TRBV10-2 TGCGCCAGCAAGGTTGGGGGGTCTGGCAATGAGCAGTTCTTC CASKVGGSGNEQFF
. TRBJ1-5 . TRBV2 TGTGCCAGCAGTGCCCCCCCGCAGCCCCAGCATTTT CASSAPPQPQHF
once TRBJ1-6 . TRBV5-1 TGCGCCAGCAGCTTGGGAGCGGGTTATAATTCACCCCTCCACTTT CASSLGAGYNSPLHF
. TRBJ2-1 . TRBV19 TGTGCCAGTAGTCCGGGGGCAGGGTGGGGCAATGAGCAGTTCTTC CASSPGAGWGNEQFF
. TRBJ2-7 TRBD1 TRBV2 TGTGCCAGCAGTTTCGGGACAGGACCAGAATACGAGCAGTACTTC CASSFGTGPEYEQYF
. TRBJ1-1 . TRBV5-4 TGTGCCAGCAGTTTGGACGGACTGAACACTGAAGCTTTCTTT CASSLDGLNTEAFF
once TRBJ2-7 . TRBV5-1 TGCGCCAGCAGCTTGTTTGGTCAGGGGAACGAGCAGTACTTC CASSLFGQGNEQYF